This note documents a single T cell receptor beta chain sequence. These data belong to a study of T cells expressing NK-cell markers. cDNA encoding TCR beta was synthesized via 5'RACE template switching incorporating UMIs. For each CDR3 protein, TCRdb gives one entry from its re-call of the 5' RACE reads, without DNA. The sample table includes 500,000 or so distinct CDR3 sequences. The CDR3 is made up of 12 amino acids. This chain connects TRBV12-3 or TRBV12-4 to TRBJ2-7; TCRdb designates TRBD1, a call that cannot be tested without DNA. Sequenced sample: blood T cells: a sorted CD56 or NKG2C T cell subset, CD4+ or CD8+ T cells, or bulk PBMC T cells (not recorded which). This clonotype was sampled from a man aged 18 to 29 in good health. Here the CDR3 reads CASSPGGNEQYF.